Each of the 2 T cell receptor beta chains below was sequenced from the same sample in a study of blood T cell repertoires in COVID-19. Method: immunoSEQ multiplex PCR; TCRdb's copy keeps in-frame clones and lacks some. Found here are approximately 100,000 clones, 85% of them singletons; the top ten hold 1.5% to 2%. Input material: peripheral blood. These receptors were collected from a woman in her 70s with active or convalescent COVID-19.

The gene calls are TRBV27 and TRBJ2-1, with TRBD2 matching 13 bases. CDR3 size: 16 residues. Germline CDR1 is MNHEY and CDR2 is SMNVEV (reference sequence). The V and J ends lost 3 bases and 7 bases, in that order; junction bases with no gene match: 6. CDR3 coding DNA: TGTGCCAGCAGTTTGTCACTAGCGGGGGGGTTTAATGAGCAGTTCTTC. It codes for CASSLSLAGGFNEQFF.

This chain connects TRBV5-1 to TRBJ2-3, with 7 bases lining up with TRBD2. From germline, CDR1 is SGHRS and CDR2 YFSETQ. CDR3 size: 13 residues. The ends lost 4 bases at V and 6 bases at J; junction bases unmatched: 5. As DNA, the CDR3 is TGCGCCAGCAGCCCGGCTAGCGGCGATACGCAGTATTTT. Translating gives CASSPASGDTQYF. Combining the CDR3 with reference TRBV5-1 and TRBJ2-3 gives the whole variable domain KAGVTQTPRYLIKTRGQQVTLSCSPISGHRSVSWYQQTPGQGLQFLFEYFSETQRNKGNFPGRFSGRQFSNSRSEMNVSTLELGDSALYLCASSPASGDTQYFGPGTRLTVL.